These T cell receptor beta chains were read from a single sample in a study of blood T cell repertoires in COVID-19. This table comes from immunoSEQ multiplex PCR, and its TCRdb copy is limited to in-frame clones, with some not included. The repertoire includes 250,000 to 300,000 clones, around 83% of them detected once, and around 5.4% sits in the top ten. Sample: peripheral blood. Receptor source: a man aged 80 or over with acute or convalescent COVID-19. The CDR3 runs from the conserved cysteine through the conserved F or W. Fields, in order: J gene, clone size, D gene, V gene, CDR3 DNA, CDR3 protein. A D gene is named only where the DNA matches it firmly. Clone size is not always given. Where it is, it says once, few, many or a class for expanded clones.

>TRBJ2-3|.|TRBD2|TRBV6-5
TGTGCCAGCAGTTACGGCAAGCGGGGGGCAGATACGCAGTATTTT
CASSYGKRGADTQYF
>TRBJ2-1|.|TRBD2|TRBV5-1
TGCGCCAGCAGCTTGGTCGCGGGAGGGGTCTATGAGCAGTTCTTC
CASSLVAGGVYEQFF
>TRBJ2-3|.|TRBD2|TRBV4-2
TGTGCCAGCAGCCATGCGAGGACTAGCGGGAGATTATCTTGGGGCACAGATACGCAGTATTTT
CASSHARTSGRLSWGTDTQYF
>TRBJ2-6|.|.|TRBV3-1/TRBV3-2
TGTGCCACATGCCTCACAGGGTCTGGGGCCAACGTCCTGACTTTC
CATCLTGSGANVLTF
>TRBJ2-5|once|TRBD2|TRBV7-2
TGTGCCAGCAGCTTAGTAGCGGGGGGGTACCAAGAGACCCAGTACTTC
CASSLVAGGYQETQYF
>TRBJ2-3|.|TRBD2|TRBV2
TGTGCCAGCAGGGGTTCTAGCGGACCTATCACAGATACGCAGTATTTT
CASRGSSGPITDTQYF
>TRBJ2-4|.|TRBD2|TRBV5-1
TGCGCCAGCAGCCGGGATTTGGGTAGCGGGGGTTTTTACATTCAGTACTTC
CASSRDLGSGGFYIQYF
>TRBJ2-7|.|.|TRBV10-1
TGCGCCAGCAGTGAGGGAGGGCAACCGGTTCGCGAGCAGTACTTC
CASSEGGQPVREQYF
>TRBJ2-7|.|TRBD2|TRBV9
TGTGCCAGCAGCGTAGGGACTAGCGGACCCTACGAGCAGTACTTC
CASSVGTSGPYEQYF
>TRBJ2-2|.|.|TRBV5-1
TGCGCCAGCAGCTTACAGACGGCCGGGGAGCTGTTTTTT
CASSLQTAGELFF
>TRBJ1-6|.|.|TRBV4-1
TGCGCCAGCAGCCAAGTATCAGTAAAGGAGTCACCCCTCCACTTT
CASSQVSVKESPLHF
>TRBJ2-1|.|.|TRBV15
TGTGCCACCAGCAGAGATCGGTTCCTAGCGTCCTACAATGAGCAGTTCTTC
CATSRDRFLASYNEQFF
>TRBJ1-2|.|.|TRBV6-5
TGTGCCAGCAGTTACTCAGGGGCTAGGGGCTACACCTTC
CASSYSGARGYTF
>TRBJ1-6|once|.|TRBV3-1/TRBV3-2
TGTGCCAGCAGCCAAGTTAGGGGTGAGTCACCCCTCCACTTT
CASSQVRGESPLHF
>TRBJ2-3|.|TRBD2|TRBV24-1
TGTGCCACCAGTGATGTCGGCGGGGGGAAGTATCCGGATACGCAGTATTTT
CATSDVGGGKYPDTQYF
>TRBJ2-2|.|TRBD1|TRBV5-1
TGCGCCAGCAGCTTGGCGGGACAGGACACCGGGGAGCTGTTTTTT
CASSLAGQDTGELFF
>TRBJ2-7|.|TRBD1|TRBV11-2
TGTGCCAGCTTGGGTACCGGGACAGGCGATTACTACGAGCAGTACTTC
CASLGTGTGDYYEQYF
>TRBJ2-6|once|.|TRBV4-1
TGCGCCAGCAGCCTAGCAGGGGAACCCTGGGCCAACGTCCTGACTTTC
CASSLAGEPWANVLTF
>TRBJ1-3|.|.|TRBV5-4
TGTGCCAGCAGCTTGGACCGGAGTGGGGGAAACACCATATATTTT
CASSLDRSGGNTIYF
>TRBJ2-3|few|TRBD2|TRBV5-8
TGTGCCAGCAGCCCCGGGGGGGTACGCACAGATACGCAGTATTTT
CASSPGGVRTDTQYF
>TRBJ1-6|.|.|TRBV19
TGTGCCAGTAATACACAGGTCTCTGGATCACCCCTCCACTTT
CASNTQVSGSPLHF
>TRBJ2-7|.|.|TRBV5-1
TGCGCCAGCAGCTTGGGTAGCGGAGGCTCCTACGAGCAGTACTTC
CASSLGSGGSYEQYF